These T cell receptor beta chains were read from a single sample in a study of blood T cell repertoires in COVID-19. The assay was immunoSEQ multiplex PCR, and TCRdb's table has in-frame clones only and misses some. The repertoire holds 55,000 or so clones, with 75% to 95% as singletons. Sample: peripheral blood. All receptors derive from a man aged 35 to 55 with acute or convalescent COVID-19. Each CDR3 is given with its conserved first and last residue. Each record gives: CDR3 length, D gene, clone size, V gene, J gene, CDR3 protein, CDR3 DNA. D genes are given only for firm matches. Only part of the rows carry a size: once, few, many, or a class if the clone is expanded.

>13|.|.|TRBV2|TRBJ1-5
CASMGGGNQPQHF
TGTGCCAGCATGGGGGGAGGCAATCAGCCCCAGCATTTT
>15|.|.|TRBV28|TRBJ1-5
CASSKGGYSNQPQHF
TGTGCCAGCAGTAAAGGGGGTTATAGCAATCAGCCCCAGCATTTT
>15|TRBD1|.|TRBV4-1|TRBJ1-2
CASSHRTGGNYGYTF
TGCGCCAGCAGCCACCGGACAGGGGGCAACTATGGCTACACCTTC
>13|.|few|TRBV19|TRBJ1-1
CASNVRVNTEAFF
TGTGCCAGTAATGTGCGCGTGAACACTGAAGCTTTCTTT
>16|.|.|TRBV3-1/TRBV3-2|TRBJ2-1
CASSRASGKRGNEQFF
TGTGCCAGCAGCCGAGCCTCGGGCAAACGGGGCAATGAGCAGTTCTTC
>13|TRBD1|.|TRBV29-1|TRBJ2-4
CSVAGTGGNIQYF
TGCAGCGTTGCGGGGACAGGGGGAAACATTCAGTACTTC
>12|TRBD1|.|TRBV12-3/TRBV12-4|TRBJ1-1
CASSLTGGQAFF
TGTGCCAGCAGTCTGACAGGGGGCCAGGCTTTCTTT
>12|.|.|TRBV6-2/TRBV6-3|TRBJ2-4
CASSYPGGVGYF
TGTGCCAGCAGTTACCCAGGAGGCGTCGGATACTTC
>15|TRBD2|.|TRBV28|TRBJ2-1
CASNVGGSGGNEQFF
TGTGCCAGCAATGTGGGAGGGAGTGGGGGCAATGAGCAGTTCTTC
>13|.|.|TRBV6-1|TRBJ1-1
CASSEEWATRAFF
TGTGCCAGCAGTGAAGAATGGGCCACGCGAGCTTTCTTT
>14|.|.|TRBV7-2|TRBJ2-1
CASSLGLPPNEQFF
TGTGCCAGCAGCTTAGGACTGCCCCCCAATGAGCAGTTCTTC
>14|TRBD2|.|TRBV24-1|TRBJ2-7
CATGRLAGGYEQYF
TGTGCCACCGGAAGACTAGCGGGGGGCTACGAGCAGTACTTC
>14|.|.|TRBV6-5|TRBJ1-5
CASSERTLNGPQHF
TGTGCCAGCAGCGAGAGAACCCTTAATGGGCCCCAGCATTTT
>15|TRBD1|.|TRBV7-3|TRBJ1-2
CASSRTGTGHYGYTF
TGTGCCAGCAGCCGGACAGGGACAGGGCACTATGGCTACACCTTC
>14|TRBD1|.|TRBV7-2|TRBJ1-1
CASKNRGVNTEAFF
TGTGCCAGCAAGAACAGGGGGGTTAACACTGAAGCTTTCTTT
>16|.|.|TRBV21-1|TRBJ2-3
CASSKETALYTDTQYF
TGTGCCAGCAGCAAAGAGACAGCTCTTTACACAGATACGCAGTATTTT
>14|.|.|TRBV5-4|TRBJ2-3
CASSPGQFTDTQYF
TGTGCCAGCAGCCCAGGACAGTTCACAGATACGCAGTATTTT
>14|TRBD1|.|TRBV2|TRBJ1-2
CASTRQGANYGYTF
TGTGCCAGCACCCGACAGGGAGCTAACTATGGCTACACCTTC
>14|TRBD1|.|TRBV7-8|TRBJ2-3
CASSMDRDTDTQYF
TGTGCCAGCAGCATGGACAGGGACACAGATACGCAGTATTTT
>13|TRBD1|.|TRBV7-9|TRBJ2-7
CASSLAQGHEQYF
TGTGCCAGCAGCTTAGCACAGGGGCACGAGCAGTACTTC
>15|TRBD1|.|TRBV6-5|TRBJ1-3
CASSKDRGLGNTIYF
TGTGCCAGCAGTAAGGACAGGGGGCTTGGAAACACCATATATTTT
>13|.|.|TRBV2|TRBJ1-6
CASSPRGGSPLHF
TGTGCCAGCAGTCCGCGGGGAGGTTCACCCCTCCACTTT
>17|TRBD2|once|TRBV2|TRBJ2-5
CASSERAIGGGKETQYF
TGTGCCAGCAGTGAAAGGGCTATCGGGGGGGGAAAGGAGACCCAGTACTTC
>11|.|.|TRBV30|TRBJ2-7
CAWTFSGEQYF
TGTGCCTGGACCTTCTCGGGCGAGCAGTACTTC
>17|.|.|TRBV21-1|TRBJ2-7
CASSNGTSGSDFYEQYF
TGTGCCAGCAGCAACGGGACTAGCGGGAGTGATTTCTACGAGCAGTACTTC
>15|.|.|TRBV7-2|TRBJ1-2
CASSYQQGIAYGYTF
TGTGCCAGCAGCTACCAACAGGGAATCGCCTATGGCTACACCTTC
>13|.|.|TRBV3-1/TRBV3-2|TRBJ2-5
CASSQDSEETQYF
TGTGCCAGCAGCCAGGACAGTGAAGAGACCCAGTACTTC
>16|TRBD2|.|TRBV7-3|TRBJ2-5
CASSLSRASGFETQYF
TGTGCCAGCAGCTTATCCCGGGCTAGCGGCTTTGAGACCCAGTACTTC
>13|.|.|TRBV19|TRBJ1-2
CASSTGDNYGYTF
TGTGCCAGTAGTACGGGGGACAACTATGGCTACACCTTC
>14|.|once|TRBV19|TRBJ1-1
CASSIDGQGTEAFF
TGTGCCAGTAGTATAGATGGGCAGGGTACTGAAGCTTTCTTT
>14|.|.|TRBV7-2|TRBJ2-7
CASSLGLGYYEQYF
TGTGCCAGCAGCCTAGGGCTAGGATACTACGAGCAGTACTTC
>16|TRBD2|once|TRBV5-4|TRBJ2-5
CASSPGLAGGIETQYF
TGTGCCAGCAGCCCCGGACTAGCGGGAGGTATTGAGACCCAGTACTTC
>15|.|.|TRBV19|TRBJ2-1
CASSRGAEFYNEQFF
TGTGCCAGTAGTCGAGGAGCGGAGTTCTACAATGAGCAGTTCTTC
>15|TRBD2|.|TRBV7-3|TRBJ2-7
CASSPGGGRENEQYF
TGTGCCAGCAGCCCCGGGGGAGGGAGGGAGAACGAGCAGTACTTC
>16|.|.|TRBV5-4|TRBJ2-3
CASSSGTTQYTDTQYF
TGTGCCAGCAGCTCAGGGACAACCCAATACACAGATACGCAGTATTTT
>15|.|once|TRBV3-1/TRBV3-2|TRBJ1-4
CASSQNDRGTEKLFF
TGTGCCAGCAGCCAAAACGATCGGGGTACGGAAAAACTGTTTTTT
>17|.|.|TRBV28|TRBJ2-7
CASSLLAGAGTGYEQYF
TGTGCCAGCAGTTTATTGGCGGGGGCGGGAACGGGATACGAGCAGTACTTC
>15|TRBD1|.|TRBV6-1|TRBJ1-1
CASSETWDRGAEAFF
TGTGCCAGCAGTGAAACCTGGGACAGGGGGGCTGAAGCTTTCTTT
>16|TRBD1|.|TRBV4-1|TRBJ1-4
CASSPFRTGQAEKLFF
TGCGCCAGCAGCCCTTTCCGGACAGGGCAGGCGGAAAAACTGTTTTTT
>12|TRBD1|.|TRBV12-3/TRBV12-4|TRBJ2-1
CASSSTGLGQFF
TGTGCCAGCAGTTCGACAGGGCTGGGGCAGTTCTTC
>14|.|.|TRBV5-1|TRBJ1-2
CASSLRSENYGYTF
TGCGCCAGCAGCTTGCGTTCGGAGAACTATGGCTACACCTTC
>13|.|.|TRBV3-1/TRBV3-2|TRBJ1-5
CASSPGINQPQHF
TGTGCCAGCAGCCCAGGGATAAATCAGCCCCAGCATTTT
>12|.|.|TRBV19|TRBJ1-2
CASKGELYGYTF
TGTGCCAGTAAAGGGGAACTCTATGGCTACACCTTC
>15|TRBD1|.|TRBV15|TRBJ1-2
CATSRETGSSGGYTF
TGTGCCACCAGCAGAGAGACAGGGTCATCAGGTGGCTACACCTTC
>12|.|.|TRBV19|TRBJ1-1
CASSSPGPEAFF
TGTGCCAGTAGCTCCCCAGGGCCTGAAGCTTTCTTT
>14|.|.|TRBV5-1|TRBJ1-1
CASSGGLGNTEAFF
TGCGCCAGCAGCGGGGGACTTGGGAACACTGAAGCTTTCTTT
>12|.|.|TRBV6-5|TRBJ1-3
CASRVQGYTIYF
TGTGCCAGTCGGGTTCAGGGGTACACCATATATTTT
>16|TRBD2|.|TRBV19|TRBJ2-3
CASSPGLAGTTDTQYF
TGTGCCAGTAGTCCCGGACTAGCGGGGACCACAGATACGCAGTATTTT
>18|TRBD2|.|TRBV6-6|TRBJ2-2
CASSPGLAAPRNTGELFF
TGTGCCAGCAGTCCGGGACTAGCGGCCCCGCGGAACACCGGGGAGCTGTTTTTT
>14|.|once|TRBV10-1|TRBJ2-1
CASSESPSYNEQFF
TGCGCCAGCAGTGAGTCCCCCAGTTACAATGAGCAGTTCTTC
>16|TRBD2|.|TRBV4-2|TRBJ2-1
CASSQGALAENNEQFF
TGTGCCAGCAGCCAAGGAGCACTAGCGGAGAACAATGAGCAGTTCTTC
>13|.|.|TRBV24-1|TRBJ2-1
CATSDTAYNEQFF
TGTGCCACCAGTGATACAGCTTACAATGAGCAGTTCTTC
>21|.|.|TRBV3-1/TRBV3-2|TRBJ2-3
CASSHEKTGGRTQVGTDTQYF
TGTGCCAGCAGCCATGAAAAGACAGGCGGGCGAACTCAAGTGGGAACAGATACGCAGTATTTT
>14|.|.|TRBV4-3|TRBJ1-1
CASSQDLRGPEAFF
TGCGCCAGCAGCCAAGATCTAAGGGGCCCTGAAGCTTTCTTT
>17|TRBD1|.|TRBV11-2|TRBJ1-4
CASSQSRGTGFFEKLFF
TGTGCCAGCAGCCAGAGTAGGGGGACAGGGTTTTTTGAAAAACTGTTTTTT